This T cell receptor (beta chain) was profiled in a study of T-cell memory formation after mild COVID-19. Study-level points and caveats: Pre-infection memory carried some responding clones, suggesting that cross-reactive memory joined.

About this clonotype: Its antigen is unidentified.

TCRdb re-called the 5' RACE reads with MiXCR, one entry per CDR3 protein. The table lists 300,000 to 400,000 distinct CDR3 sequences, approximately 15% of them singletons. The TCR originated in a man aged 18 to 29 who had mild COVID-19 (a few samples of this study predate the infection). Cell type and time point are not known. The material sequenced was PBMCs or a T cell subset sorted from them (not recorded which).

In nucleotides, the CDR3 is TGCGCCAGCAGCCTCGGACTAGCGGGGAATATTCCCTACGAGCAGTACTTC. It is translated as CASSLGLAGNIPYEQYF. This sequence joins TRBV4-3 and TRBJ2-7, with 12 bases matching TRBD2. The CDR3 totals 17 residues. Germline V gives CDR1 LGHNA, CDR2 YSLEER. V shed 4 bases, J shed 2 bases, and the junction held 9 bases outside the gene matches.